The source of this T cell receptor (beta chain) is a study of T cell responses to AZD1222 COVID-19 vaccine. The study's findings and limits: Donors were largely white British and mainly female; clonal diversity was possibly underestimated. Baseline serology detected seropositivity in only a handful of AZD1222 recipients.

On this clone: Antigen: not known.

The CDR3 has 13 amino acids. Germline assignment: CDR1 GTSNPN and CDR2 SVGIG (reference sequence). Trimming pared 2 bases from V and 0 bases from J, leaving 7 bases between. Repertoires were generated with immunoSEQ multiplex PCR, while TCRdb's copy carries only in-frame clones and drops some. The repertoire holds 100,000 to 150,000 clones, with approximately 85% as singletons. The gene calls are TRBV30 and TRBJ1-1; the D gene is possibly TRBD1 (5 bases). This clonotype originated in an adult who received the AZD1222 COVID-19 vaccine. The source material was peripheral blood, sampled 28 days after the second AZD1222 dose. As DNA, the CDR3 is TGTGCCTGGAGTCCGGACATGAACACTGAAGCTTTCTTT. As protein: CAWSPDMNTEAFF.